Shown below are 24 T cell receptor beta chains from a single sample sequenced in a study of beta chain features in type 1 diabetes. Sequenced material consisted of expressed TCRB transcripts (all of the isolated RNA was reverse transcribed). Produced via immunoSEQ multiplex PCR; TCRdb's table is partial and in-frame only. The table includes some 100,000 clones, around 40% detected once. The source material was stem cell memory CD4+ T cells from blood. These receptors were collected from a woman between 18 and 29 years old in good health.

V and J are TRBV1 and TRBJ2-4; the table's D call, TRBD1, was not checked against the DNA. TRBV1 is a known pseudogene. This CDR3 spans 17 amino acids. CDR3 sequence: CTSSQERQGIGENIQYF. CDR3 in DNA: TGCACCAGCAGCCAGGAAAGACAGGGGATTGGGGAAAACATTCAGTACTTC.

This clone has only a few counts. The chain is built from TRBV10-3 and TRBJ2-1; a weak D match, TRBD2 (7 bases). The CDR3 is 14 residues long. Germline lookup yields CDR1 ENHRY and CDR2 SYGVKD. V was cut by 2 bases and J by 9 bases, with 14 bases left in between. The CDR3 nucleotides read TGTGCCATCAGTGAGGGACTAGGGGGTGGTGAGCAGTTCTTC. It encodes CAISEGLGGGEQFF.

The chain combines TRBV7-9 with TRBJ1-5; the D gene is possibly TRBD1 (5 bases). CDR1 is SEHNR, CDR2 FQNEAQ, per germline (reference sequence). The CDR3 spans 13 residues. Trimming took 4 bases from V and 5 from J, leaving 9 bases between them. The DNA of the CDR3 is TGTGCCAGCAGCTCTGGGACTTATCAGCCCCAGCATTTT. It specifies CASSSGTYQPQHF.

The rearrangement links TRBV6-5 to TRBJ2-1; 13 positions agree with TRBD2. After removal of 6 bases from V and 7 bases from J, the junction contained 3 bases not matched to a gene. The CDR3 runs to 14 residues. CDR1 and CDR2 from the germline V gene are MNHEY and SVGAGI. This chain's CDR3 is CASRPGLAGNEQFF. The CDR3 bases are TGTGCCAGCAGACCGGGACTAGCGGGGAATGAGCAGTTCTTC.

CDR3 DNA sequence: TGTGCCAGCAGTTTGACAGGGGGCACAGATACGCAGTATTTT. Its protein product is CASSLTGGTDTQYF. The gene calls are TRBV28 and TRBJ2-3, with TRBD1 matching 8 bases. V shed 3 bases, J shed 1 base, and the junction held 0 bases outside the gene matches. The CDR3 is made up of 14 amino acids. The germline V gene has CDR1 MDHEN and CDR2 SYDVKM.

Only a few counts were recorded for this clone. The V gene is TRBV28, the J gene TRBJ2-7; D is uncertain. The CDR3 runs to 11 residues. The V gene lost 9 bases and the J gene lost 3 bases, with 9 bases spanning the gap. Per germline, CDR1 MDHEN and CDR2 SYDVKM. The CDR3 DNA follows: TGTGCCAGTCGTAACAGCTACGAGCAGTACTTC. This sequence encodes CASRNSYEQYF.

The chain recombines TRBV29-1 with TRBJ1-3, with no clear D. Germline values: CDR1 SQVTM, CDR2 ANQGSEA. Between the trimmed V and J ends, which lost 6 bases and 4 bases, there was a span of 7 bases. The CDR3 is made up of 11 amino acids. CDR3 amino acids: CSVRAGNTIYF. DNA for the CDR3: TGCAGCGTACGAGCGGGAAACACCATATATTTT.

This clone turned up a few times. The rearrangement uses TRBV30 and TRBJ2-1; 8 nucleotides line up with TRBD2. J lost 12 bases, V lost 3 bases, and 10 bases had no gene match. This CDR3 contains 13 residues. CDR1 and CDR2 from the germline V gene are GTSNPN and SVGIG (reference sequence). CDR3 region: CAWRPLAGLPQFF. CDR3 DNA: TGTGCCTGGAGGCCTCTAGCGGGTCTGCCGCAGTTCTTC.

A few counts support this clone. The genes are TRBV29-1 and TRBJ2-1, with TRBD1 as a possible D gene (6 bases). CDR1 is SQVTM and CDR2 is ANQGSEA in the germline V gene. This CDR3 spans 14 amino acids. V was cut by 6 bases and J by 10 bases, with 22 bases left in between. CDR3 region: CSVPDRRTSPEQFF. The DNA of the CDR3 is TGCAGCGTGCCGGACAGAAGAACGTCGCCGGAGCAGTTCTTC.

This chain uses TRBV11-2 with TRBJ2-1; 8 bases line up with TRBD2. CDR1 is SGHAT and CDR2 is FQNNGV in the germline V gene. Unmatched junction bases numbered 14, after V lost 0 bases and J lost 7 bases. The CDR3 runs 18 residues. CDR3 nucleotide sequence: TGTGCCAGCAGCTTAGACGGGGTGAGGGGCGGGAGGAGAAATGAGCAGTTCTTC. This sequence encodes CASSLDGVRGGRRNEQFF. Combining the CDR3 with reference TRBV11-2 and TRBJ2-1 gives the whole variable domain EAGVAQSPRYKIIEKRQSVAFWCNPISGHATLYWYQQILGQGPKLLIQFQNNGVVDDSQLPKDRFSAERLKGVDSTLKIQPAKLEDSAVYLCASSLDGVRGGRRNEQFFGPGTRLTVL.

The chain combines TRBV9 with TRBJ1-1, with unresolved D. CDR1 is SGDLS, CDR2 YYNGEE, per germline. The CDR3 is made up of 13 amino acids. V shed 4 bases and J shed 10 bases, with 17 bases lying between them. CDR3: CASSPSPSIGAFF. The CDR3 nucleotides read TGTGCCAGCAGCCCGAGCCCTTCAATCGGAGCTTTCTTT.

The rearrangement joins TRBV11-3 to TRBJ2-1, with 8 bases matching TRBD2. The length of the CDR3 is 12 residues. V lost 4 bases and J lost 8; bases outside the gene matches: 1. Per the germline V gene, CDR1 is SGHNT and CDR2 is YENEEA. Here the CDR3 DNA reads TGTGCCAGCAGCTCAGCGGGAGATGAGCAGTTCTTC. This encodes CASSSAGDEQFF.

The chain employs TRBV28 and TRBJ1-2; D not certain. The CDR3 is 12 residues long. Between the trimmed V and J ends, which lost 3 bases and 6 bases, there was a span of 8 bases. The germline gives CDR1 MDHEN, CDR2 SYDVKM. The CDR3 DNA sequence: TGTGCCAGCAGTTTCTACGGGAATGGCTACACCTTC. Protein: CASSFYGNGYTF.

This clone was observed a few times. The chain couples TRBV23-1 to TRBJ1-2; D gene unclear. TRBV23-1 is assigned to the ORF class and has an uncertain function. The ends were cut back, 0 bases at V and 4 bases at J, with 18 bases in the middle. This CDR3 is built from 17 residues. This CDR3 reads CASSQSVAQPLSYGYTF. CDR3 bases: TGCGCCAGCAGTCAATCAGTAGCCCAGCCTTTAAGCTATGGCTACACCTTC.

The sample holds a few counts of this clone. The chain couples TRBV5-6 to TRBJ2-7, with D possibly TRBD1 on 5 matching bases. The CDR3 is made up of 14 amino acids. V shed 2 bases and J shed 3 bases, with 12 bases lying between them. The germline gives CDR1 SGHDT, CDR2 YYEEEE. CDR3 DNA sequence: TGTGCCAGCAGCTTCCAGGGCCGGGTCTACGAGCAGTACTTC. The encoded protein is CASSFQGRVYEQYF.

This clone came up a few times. The CDR3 DNA reads TGCAGTGCTACAGGACCTGGAGGCCTGTTCTTC. This translates into CSATGPGGLFF. V is TRBV20-1 and J is TRBJ2-1; D perhaps matches TRBD2 (5 bases). The V gene lost 4 bases and the J gene lost 15 bases, with 16 bases spanning the gap. The V gene's germline CDR1 is DFQATT and CDR2 SNEGSKA (reference sequence). This CDR3 is 11 amino acids long.

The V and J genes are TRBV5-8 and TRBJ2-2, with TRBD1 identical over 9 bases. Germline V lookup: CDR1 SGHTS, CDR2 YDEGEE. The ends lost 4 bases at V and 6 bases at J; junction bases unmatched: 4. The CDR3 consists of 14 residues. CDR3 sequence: CASSLRDRAGELFF. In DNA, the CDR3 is TGTGCCAGCAGCCTGAGGGACAGGGCCGGGGAGCTGTTTTTT. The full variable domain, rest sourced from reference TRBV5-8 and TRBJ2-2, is EAGVTQSPTHLIKTRGQQATLRCSPISGHTSVYWYQQALGLGLQFLLWYDEGEERNRGNFPPRFSGRQFPNYSSELNVNALELEDSALYLCASSLRDRAGELFFGEGSRLTVL.

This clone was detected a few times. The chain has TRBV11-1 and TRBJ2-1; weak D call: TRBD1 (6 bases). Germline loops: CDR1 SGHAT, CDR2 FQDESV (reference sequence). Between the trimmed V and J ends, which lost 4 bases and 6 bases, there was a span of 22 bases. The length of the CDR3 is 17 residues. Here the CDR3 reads CASSSGTLSFTGNEQFF. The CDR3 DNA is TGTGCCAGCAGCTCAGGGACATTGTCTTTCACGGGCAATGAGCAGTTCTTC.

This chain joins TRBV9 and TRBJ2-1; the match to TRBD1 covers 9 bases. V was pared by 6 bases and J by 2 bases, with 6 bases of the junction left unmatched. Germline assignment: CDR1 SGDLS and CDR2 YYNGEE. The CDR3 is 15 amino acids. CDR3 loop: CASTPGTGPYNEQFF. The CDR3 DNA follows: TGTGCCAGCACACCCGGGACAGGGCCCTACAATGAGCAGTTCTTC.

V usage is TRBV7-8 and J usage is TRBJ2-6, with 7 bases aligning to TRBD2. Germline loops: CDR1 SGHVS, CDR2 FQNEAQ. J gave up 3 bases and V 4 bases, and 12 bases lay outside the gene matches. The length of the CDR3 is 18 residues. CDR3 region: CASSSGTIRGIGANVLTF. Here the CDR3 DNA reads TGTGCCAGCAGCTCGGGGACTATACGAGGGATTGGGGCCAACGTCCTGACTTTC. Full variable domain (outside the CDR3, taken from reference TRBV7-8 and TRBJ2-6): GAGVSQSPRYKVAKRGQDVALRCDPISGHVSLFWYQQALGQGPEFLTYFQNEAQLDKSGLPSDRFFAERPEGSVSTLKIQRTQQEDSAVYLCASSSGTIRGIGANVLTFGAGSRLTVL.

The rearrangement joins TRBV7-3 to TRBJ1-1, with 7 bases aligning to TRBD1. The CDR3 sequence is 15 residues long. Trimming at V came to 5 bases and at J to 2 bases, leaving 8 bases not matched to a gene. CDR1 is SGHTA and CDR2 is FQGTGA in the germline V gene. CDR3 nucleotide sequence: TGTGCCAGCAGCCCCTTCGGGACAGCCAACACTGAAGCTTTCTTT. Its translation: CASSPFGTANTEAFF.

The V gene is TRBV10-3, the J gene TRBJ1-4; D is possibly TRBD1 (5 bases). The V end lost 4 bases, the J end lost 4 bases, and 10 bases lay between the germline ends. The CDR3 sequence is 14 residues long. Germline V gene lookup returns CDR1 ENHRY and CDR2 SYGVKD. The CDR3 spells CAISGDSDNEKLFF. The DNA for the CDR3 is TGTGCCATCAGTGGCGACAGTGATAATGAAAAACTGTTTTTT.

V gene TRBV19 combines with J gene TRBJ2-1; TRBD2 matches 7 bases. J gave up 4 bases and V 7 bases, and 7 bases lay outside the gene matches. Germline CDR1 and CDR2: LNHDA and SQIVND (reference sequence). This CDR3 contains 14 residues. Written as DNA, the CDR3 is TGTGCCAGTAAGTGGAACGGGAGGTACAATGAGCAGTTCTTC. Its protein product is CASKWNGRYNEQFF.

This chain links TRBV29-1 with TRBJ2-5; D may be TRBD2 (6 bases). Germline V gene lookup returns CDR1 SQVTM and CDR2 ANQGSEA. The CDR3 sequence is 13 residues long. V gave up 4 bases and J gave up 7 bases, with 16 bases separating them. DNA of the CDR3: TGCAGCGTTGGCGCTGGGGGACTCGGGACCCAGTACTTC. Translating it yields CSVGAGGLGTQYF.